Each of the 15 T cell receptor beta chains below was sequenced from the same sample in a study of OX40 agonist ivuxolimab in advanced cancers. Sequenced by immunoSEQ multiplex PCR; TCRdb stores in-frame clones only, minus some. The table records tens of thousands of clones, about 88% of them present only once. Here the sequenced sample was CD4+ or CD8+ T cells sorted from blood, taken in a trial of the OX40 agonist ivuxolimab. The receptors come from an adult with an advanced solid tumor such as melanoma, head and neck, liver or kidney cancer.

The rearrangement joins TRBV18 to TRBJ1-4; D unclear. Trimming cost V 3 bases and J 8 bases, with 13 bases left between them. CDR1 and CDR2 (germline): KGHSH, LQKENI. The CDR3 length is 14 residues. CDR3 coding DNA: TGTGCCAGCTCACCCGGACTATTTGACGAAAAACTGTTTTTT. Its translation is CASSPGLFDEKLFF. Supplemented by reference TRBV18 and TRBJ1-4, the full variable domain reads NAGVMQNPRHLVRRRGQEARLRCSPMKGHSHVYWYRQLPEEGLKFMVYLQKENIIDESGMPKERFSAEFPKEGPSILRIQQVVRGDSAAYFCASSPGLFDEKLFFGSGTQLSVL.

The rearrangement uses TRBV4-3 and TRBJ2-3; possibly TRBD1 or TRBD2 for D (5 bases each). Trimming took 1 base from V and 1 from J, leaving 12 bases between them. This CDR3 contains 16 residues. The germline gives CDR1 LGHNA, CDR2 YSLEER. CDR3 amino acids: CASSQGGPGGTDTQYF. CDR3 DNA: TGCGCCAGCAGCCAAGGGGGACCCGGGGGCACAGATACGCAGTATTTT.

The chain carries TRBV28 and TRBJ1-1; D is uncertain. The CDR3 has 14 amino acids. Germline-derived CDR1 and CDR2 are MDHEN and SYDVKM. Trimming pared 5 bases from V and 1 base from J, leaving 11 bases between. CDR3 sequence reads: CASSPLARNTEAFF. DNA for the CDR3: TGTGCCAGCAGTCCGCTTGCCAGGAACACTGAAGCTTTCTTT.

V is TRBV29-1 and J is TRBJ2-5, with D tentatively TRBD2 (6 bases). With 4 bases removed from V and 5 bases from J, the gap between germline ends came to 17 bases. The germline V gene has CDR1 SQVTM and CDR2 ANQGSEA. CDR3 length: 14 residues. The DNA of the CDR3 is TGCAGCGTTGCCGATGGCGGGGTCCAGGAGACCCAGTACTTC. Protein: CSVADGGVQETQYF.

The chain has TRBV5-1 and TRBJ2-6, with D perhaps TRBD1 or TRBD2 (5 bases each). Germline CDR1 is SGHRS and CDR2 is YFSETQ. The CDR3 contains 17 residues. V was clipped by 4 bases and J by 0 bases, with 14 bases between them. The CDR3 sequence: CASSPGAPSSGANVLTF. For the CDR3, the DNA is TGCGCCAGCAGCCCCGGGGCTCCTAGCTCTGGGGCCAACGTCCTGACTTTC. The variable domain in full, completed from reference TRBV5-1 and TRBJ2-6, reads KAGVTQTPRYLIKTRGQQVTLSCSPISGHRSVSWYQQTPGQGLQFLFEYFSETQRNKGNFPGRFSGRQFSNSRSEMNVSTLELGDSALYLCASSPGAPSSGANVLTFGAGSRLTVL.

The CDR3 DNA sequence: TGCAGTGCCACCACAGGGGAGGGAGCTTTCTTT. It codes for CSATTGEGAFF. The chain recombines TRBV20-1 with TRBJ1-1, with 7 bases lining up with TRBD1. Germline CDR1 and CDR2: DFQATT and SNEGSKA (reference sequence). The J segment lost 10 bases and the V segment lost 6 bases, leaving 8 bases of the junction unmatched. This CDR3 region has 11 residues.

Notes on this clone: Relative to the germline gene, one junction end is altered; a read error may explain this. J is TRBJ1-1 and V is TRBV15; possible D gene TRBD1, 5 bases. This CDR3 comprises 12 residues. Germline CDR1 is LNHNV and CDR2 is YYDKDF (reference sequence). CDR3 protein: CATSGEGLQAVF. In nucleotides, the CDR3 is TGTGCCACCAGCGGAGAGGGACTCCAAGCTGTTTTT.

The chain joins TRBV5-6 to TRBJ2-1; 7 nucleotides line up with TRBD1. Germline V gene lookup returns CDR1 SGHDT and CDR2 YYEEEE. Trimming removed 2 bases from V and 4 bases from J; junction bases left unmatched: 6. This CDR3 has 15 residues. The CDR3 region is CASSLTGTEYNEQFF. CDR3 bases: TGTGCCAGCAGCTTAACCGGGACAGAATACAATGAGCAGTTCTTC.

This chain connects TRBV19 to TRBJ1-1; TRBD1 matches 7 bases. The germline V gene encodes CDR1 LNHDA and CDR2 SQIVND (reference sequence). V dropped 9 bases and J dropped 3; count of bases not matched to a gene: 10. This CDR3 spans 14 amino acids. In DNA form, the CDR3 reads TGTGCCAGCTCCGCAGCCGGACAGGACACTGAAGCTTTCTTT. It specifies CASSAAGQDTEAFF.

In its sample, this clone was seen a few times. This chain links TRBV6-5 with TRBJ1-2, with TRBD1 identical over 7 bases. Trimming at V came to 9 bases and at J to 5 bases, leaving 9 bases not matched to a gene. The CDR3 has 13 residues. In germline, CDR1 is MNHEY, CDR2 SVGAGI. CDR3 DNA: TGTGCCAGTCGGGGACAGAGCAAGTATGGCTACACCTTC. Translating it yields CASRGQSKYGYTF.

The V gene is TRBV7-9, the J gene TRBJ2-2; no clear D gene. CDR1 is SEHNR, CDR2 FQNEAQ, per germline (reference sequence). The CDR3 is made up of 13 amino acids. Between the trimmed V and J ends, which lost 2 bases and 3 bases, there was a span of 4 bases. The CDR3 here is CASSLSYTGELFF. As DNA, the CDR3 is TGTGCCAGCAGCTTAAGTTACACCGGGGAGCTGTTTTTT.

The rearrangement links TRBV6-1 to TRBJ1-1; D is unresolved. Trimming removed 4 bases at V and 1 base at J, with 4 bases between. Germline V lookup: CDR1 MNHNS, CDR2 SASEGT. The CDR3 sequence is 12 residues long. The CDR3 is CASSGANTEAFF. CDR3 DNA sequence: TGTGCCAGCAGTGGGGCGAACACTGAAGCTTTCTTT.

This clone appeared a single time. The chain is built from TRBV11-2 and TRBJ2-6, with D maybe TRBD1 (5 bases). Germline loops: CDR1 SGHAT, CDR2 FQNNGV. The ends were cut back, 2 bases at V and 4 bases at J, with 21 bases in the middle. The CDR3 has 19 residues. CDR3: CASSLRQILFPRGANVLTF. The DNA for the CDR3 is TGTGCCAGCAGCTTACGACAGATCCTCTTTCCGCGGGGGGCCAACGTCCTGACTTTC.

The V and J genes are TRBV29-1 and TRBJ2-2, with 11 bases fitting TRBD1. This CDR3 contains 14 residues. The V gene end was trimmed by 5 bases and the J gene end by 4 bases; junction bases not matched to a gene: 3. CDR1 SQVTM and CDR2 ANQGSEA come from the germline V gene. In DNA form, the CDR3 reads TGCAGCGTTCTCGGGACAGGGGGCACCGGGGAGCTGTTTTTT. Encoded protein: CSVLGTGGTGELFF.

This clone was detected only once. The chain links TRBV9 to TRBJ2-1; D could derive from TRBD1 or TRBD2 (6 bases each). Germline CDR1 reads SGDLS; CDR2 reads YYNGEE. V was clipped by 0 bases and J by 9 bases, with 22 bases between them. The CDR3 contains 17 residues. CDR3 amino acids: CASSVGGQSSLGGEQFF. The CDR3 coding sequence is TGTGCCAGCAGCGTAGGTGGACAGTCCAGTCTGGGGGGTGAGCAGTTCTTC.